Below, 14 T cell receptor beta chains from the same sample are listed, as sequenced in a study of T cells in Graves' hyperthyroidism and ophthalmopathy. Using RNA transcripts as the source, TCR beta CDR3 regions were amplified. The HTBI primer set was used in a first-round RT-PCR of the TCR CDR3. TCRdb redid the calling of the multiplex PCR reads with MiXCR, one entry per CDR3 protein. The table has fewer than 550,000 distinct CDR3 sequences, approximately 25% seen once. The sample consisted of blood. These receptors were obtained from a woman aged 25 to 39 with Graves' ophthalmopathy.

The table lists this clonotype with many counts. The CDR3 bases are TGTGCCAGCAGTTACCGGGGGGGCTACGAGCAGTACTTC. It is translated as CASSYRGGYEQYF. This sequence joins TRBV6-5 and TRBJ2-7; TRBD2 aligns across 8 bases. Germline assignment: CDR1 MNHEY and CDR2 SVGAGI. CDR3 length equals 13 residues. V lost 2 bases, J lost 3 bases, and 0 bases stayed unmatched.

This clonotype was observed many times. The chain has TRBV6-1 and TRBJ1-5; 11 bases align to TRBD1. This CDR3 spans 15 amino acids. V trimming: 1 base; J trimming: 9 bases; junction bases outside the gene matches: 5. Germline lookup yields CDR1 MNHNS and CDR2 SASEGT. In DNA form, the CDR3 reads TGTGCCAGCAGTGAAGTAGGGGACAGGGGGGCGCCCCAGCATTTT. It encodes CASSEVGDRGAPQHF.

This chain joins TRBV28 and TRBJ1-1, with D maybe TRBD1 (6 bases). CDR3 size: 14 residues. Trimming removed 3 bases from V and 7 bases from J, with 15 bases in between. Germline lookup yields CDR1 MDHEN and CDR2 SYDVKM. Here the CDR3 DNA reads TGTGCCAGCAGTTTTCCTCAGGGGTGGGGTGAAGCTTTCTTT. Its translation: CASSFPQGWGEAFF.

The CDR3 sequence: CASSLAEGPYEQYF. CDR3 sequence (DNA): TGTGCCAGCAGCTTAGCGGAGGGTCCCTACGAGCAGTACTTC. The J gene is TRBJ2-7, the V gene TRBV7-9, with D possibly being TRBD2 (6 bases). Germline loops: CDR1 SEHNR, CDR2 FQNEAQ (reference sequence). The CDR3 is 14 residues long. The V gene lost 0 bases and the J gene lost 2 bases, with 8 bases spanning the gap.

This clonotype was counted ten times or more. This chain links TRBV13 with TRBJ2-2; D gene ambiguous. The germline gives CDR1 PRHDT, CDR2 FYEKMQ (reference sequence). CDR3 size: 13 residues. V was cut by 4 bases and J by 2 bases, with 5 bases left in between. The CDR3 sequence: CASSSDNTGELFF. CDR3 DNA: TGTGCCAGCAGCTCTGATAACACCGGGGAGCTGTTTTTT.

The chain recombines TRBV6-2 or TRBV6-3 with TRBJ2-7; TRBD1 aligns across 8 bases. From germline, CDR1 is MNHEY and CDR2 SVGEGT. J lost 6 bases, V lost 2 bases, and 6 bases had no gene match. The CDR3 extends over 14 amino acids. CDR3 residues: CASSYADRVAEQYF. The CDR3, as DNA: TGTGCCAGCAGTTACGCGGACAGGGTGGCCGAGCAGTACTTC.

This clonotype was observed many times. The rearrangement links TRBV5-1 to TRBJ1-2, with D possibly being TRBD1 (6 bases). Germline V gives CDR1 SGHRS, CDR2 YFSETQ. V was shortened by 0 bases and J by 6 bases, with 15 bases between the two germline ends. This CDR3 is built from 15 residues. This CDR3 is CASSLDRYREHGYTF. CDR3 in DNA: TGCGCCAGCAGCTTGGATCGGTACAGGGAACATGGCTACACCTTC.

This sequence joins TRBV6-5 and TRBJ2-5; D is undetermined. V lost 6 bases and J 5 bases, leaving 7 bases between the germline ends. The V gene's germline CDR1 is MNHEY and CDR2 SVGAGI. The CDR3 runs to 11 residues. The CDR3 sequence is CASSKMETQYF. Written as DNA, the CDR3 is TGTGCCAGCAGCAAAATGGAGACCCAGTACTTC.

This clonotype was recorded at least ten times. The chain employs TRBV2 and TRBJ1-1; 7 bases line up with TRBD1. This CDR3 has 12 residues. V lost 4 bases and J lost 11; bases outside the gene matches: 7. Germline CDR1 is SNHLY and CDR2 is FYNNEI. The CDR3 region has the DNA TGTGCCAGCAGTGGCATAGGGGGCTCGGCTTTCTTT. This sequence encodes CASSGIGGSAFF.

This clonotype was seen ten or more times. The chain joins TRBV6-2 or TRBV6-3 to TRBJ1-1; TRBD1 aligns across 7 bases. Germline trimming cut 6 bases from V and 2 bases from J; bases unmatched to any gene: 6. From germline, CDR1 is MNHEY and CDR2 SVGEGT. This CDR3 spans 14 amino acids. The CDR3, as DNA: TGTGCCAGCAGAGCGGGACAGCCTAACACTGAAGCTTTCTTT. Its translation is CASRAGQPNTEAFF.

The table lists this clonotype with many counts. V gene TRBV6-5 combines with J gene TRBJ1-5; 7 bases match TRBD1. V lost 6 bases to trimming and J lost 0 bases; unmatched junction nucleotides: 2. Germline assignment: CDR1 MNHEY and CDR2 SVGAGI. The CDR3 has 14 residues. This CDR3 reads CASSTGVSNQPQHF. In DNA, the CDR3 is TGTGCCAGCAGCACAGGGGTTAGCAATCAGCCCCAGCATTTT.

This clonotype was seen repeatedly, ten times or more. The chain combines TRBV7-2 with TRBJ2-7; the match to TRBD2 covers 10 bases. The CDR3 extends over 14 amino acids. From germline, CDR1 is SGHTA and CDR2 FQGNSA. The trim removed 5 bases at V and 1 base at J, leaving 2 bases unmatched. CDR3 nucleotide sequence: TGTGCCAGCAGCAAACTAGCGGGGTCCTACGAGCAGTACTTC. Protein sequence: CASSKLAGSYEQYF.

There are a few counts of this clonotype. This sequence joins TRBV11-3 and TRBJ2-5; 9 positions match TRBD1. CDR1 is SGHNT and CDR2 is YENEEA in the germline V gene. J was trimmed by 7 bases and V by 5 bases; bases with no gene match: 5. CDR3 size: 13 residues. CDR3 in DNA: TGTGCCAGCAGCCGGGGACAGGGAAGGACCCAGTACTTC. Its translation is CASSRGQGRTQYF.

This clonotype was detected ten times or more. The chain employs TRBV5-5 and TRBJ2-5; D may be TRBD1 or TRBD2 (5 bases each). Deletions cut 5 bases from V and 5 bases from J, with 13 bases between. CDR1 SGHKS and CDR2 YYEKEE come from the germline V gene (reference sequence). CDR3 length: 13 amino acids. The CDR3 DNA sequence: TGTGCCAGCAGACCGGGGCCATCGGAGACCCAGTACTTC. It codes for CASRPGPSETQYF.